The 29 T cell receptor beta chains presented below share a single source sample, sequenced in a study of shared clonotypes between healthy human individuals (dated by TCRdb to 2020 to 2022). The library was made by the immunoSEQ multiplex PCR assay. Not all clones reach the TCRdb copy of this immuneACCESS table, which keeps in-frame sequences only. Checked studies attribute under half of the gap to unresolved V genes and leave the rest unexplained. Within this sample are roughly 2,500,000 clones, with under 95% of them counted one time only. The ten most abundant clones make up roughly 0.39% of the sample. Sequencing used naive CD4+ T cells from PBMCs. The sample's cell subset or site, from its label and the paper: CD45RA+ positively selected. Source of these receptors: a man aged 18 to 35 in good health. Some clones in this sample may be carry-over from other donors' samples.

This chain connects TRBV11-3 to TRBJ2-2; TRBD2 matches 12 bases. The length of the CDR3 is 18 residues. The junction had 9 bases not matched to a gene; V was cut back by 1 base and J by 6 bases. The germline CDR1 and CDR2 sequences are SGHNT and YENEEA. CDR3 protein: CASSLATSGRGTAGELFF. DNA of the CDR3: TGTGCCAGCAGCTTAGCGACTAGCGGGAGAGGAACCGCCGGGGAGCTGTTTTTT.

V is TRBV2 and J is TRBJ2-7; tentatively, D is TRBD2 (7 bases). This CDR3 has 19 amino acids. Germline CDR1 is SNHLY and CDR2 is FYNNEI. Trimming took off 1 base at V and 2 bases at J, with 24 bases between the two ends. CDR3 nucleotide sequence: TGTGCCAGCAGTGAAGGCCGTGGGGGCAGTAGCGGGCGCCCCTACGAGCAGTACTTC. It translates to CASSEGRGGSSGRPYEQYF.

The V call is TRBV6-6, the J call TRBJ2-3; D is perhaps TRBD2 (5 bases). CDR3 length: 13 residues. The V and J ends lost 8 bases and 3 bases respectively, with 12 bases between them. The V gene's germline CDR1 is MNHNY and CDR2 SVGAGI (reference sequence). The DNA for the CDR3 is TGTGCCAGCCGCGGCGGGTTGACAGATACGCAGTATTTT. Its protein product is CASRGGLTDTQYF.

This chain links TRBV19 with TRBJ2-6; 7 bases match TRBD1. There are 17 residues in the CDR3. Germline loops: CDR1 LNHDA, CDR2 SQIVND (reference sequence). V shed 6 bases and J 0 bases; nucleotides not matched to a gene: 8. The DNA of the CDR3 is TGTGCCAGTAGCGACAGGGTCGGGGCCTCTGGGGCCAACGTCCTGACTTTC. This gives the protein CASSDRVGASGANVLTF.

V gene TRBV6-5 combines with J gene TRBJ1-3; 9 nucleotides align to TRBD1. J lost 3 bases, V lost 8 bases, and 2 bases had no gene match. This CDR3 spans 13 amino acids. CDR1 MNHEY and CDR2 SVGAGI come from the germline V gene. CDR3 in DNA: TGTGCCAGCGGGACAGGGTATGGAAACACCATATATTTT. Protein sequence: CASGTGYGNTIYF.

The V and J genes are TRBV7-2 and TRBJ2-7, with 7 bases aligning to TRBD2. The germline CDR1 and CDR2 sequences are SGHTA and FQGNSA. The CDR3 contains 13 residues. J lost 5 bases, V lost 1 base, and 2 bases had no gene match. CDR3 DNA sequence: TGTGCCAGCAGCTTAGGCCGGGGGGACGAGCAGTACTTC. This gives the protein CASSLGRGDEQYF.

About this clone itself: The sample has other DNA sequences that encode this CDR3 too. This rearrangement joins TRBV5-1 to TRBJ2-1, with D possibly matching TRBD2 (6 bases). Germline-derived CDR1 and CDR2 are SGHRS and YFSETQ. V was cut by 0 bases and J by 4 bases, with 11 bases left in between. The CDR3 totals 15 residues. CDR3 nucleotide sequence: TGCGCCAGCAGCTTGGCGGTGGCGGGATACAATGAGCAGTTCTTC. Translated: CASSLAVAGYNEQFF.

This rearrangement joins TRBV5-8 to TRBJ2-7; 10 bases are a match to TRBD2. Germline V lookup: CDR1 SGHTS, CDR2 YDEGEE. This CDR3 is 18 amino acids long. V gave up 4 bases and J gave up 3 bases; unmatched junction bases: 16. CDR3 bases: TGTGCCAGCAGCAAGCGCGCTAGCGGGAGCGACGGATTCTACGAGCAGTACTTC. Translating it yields CASSKRASGSDGFYEQYF.

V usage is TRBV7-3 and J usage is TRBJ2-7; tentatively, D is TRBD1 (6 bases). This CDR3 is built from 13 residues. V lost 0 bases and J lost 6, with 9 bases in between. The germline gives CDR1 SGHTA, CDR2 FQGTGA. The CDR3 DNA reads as TGTGCCAGCAGCTTAACAGGGGGAGCCGAGCAGTACTTC. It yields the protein CASSLTGGAEQYF.

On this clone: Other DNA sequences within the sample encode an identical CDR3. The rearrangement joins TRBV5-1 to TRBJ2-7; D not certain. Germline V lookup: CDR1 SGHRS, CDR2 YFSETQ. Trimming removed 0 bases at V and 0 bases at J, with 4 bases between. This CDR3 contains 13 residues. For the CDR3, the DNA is TGCGCCAGCAGCTTGGCGGCCTCCTACGAGCAGTACTTC. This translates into CASSLAASYEQYF. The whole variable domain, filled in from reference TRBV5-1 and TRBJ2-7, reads KAGVTQTPRYLIKTRGQQVTLSCSPISGHRSVSWYQQTPGQGLQFLFEYFSETQRNKGNFPGRFSGRQFSNSRSEMNVSTLELGDSALYLCASSLAASYEQYFGPGTRLTVT.

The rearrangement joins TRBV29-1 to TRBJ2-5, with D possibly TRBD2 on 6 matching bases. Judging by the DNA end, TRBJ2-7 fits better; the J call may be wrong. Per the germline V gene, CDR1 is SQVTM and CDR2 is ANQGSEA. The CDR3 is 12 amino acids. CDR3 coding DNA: TGCAGCTTCCATCCGACTAGCTACGAGCAGTACTTC. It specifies CSFHPTSYEQYF.

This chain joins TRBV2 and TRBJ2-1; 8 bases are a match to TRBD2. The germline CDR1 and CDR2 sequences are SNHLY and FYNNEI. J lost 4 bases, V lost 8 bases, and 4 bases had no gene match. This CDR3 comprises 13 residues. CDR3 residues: CASGVAGYNEQFF. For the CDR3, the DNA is TGTGCCAGCGGAGTAGCGGGGTACAATGAGCAGTTCTTC.

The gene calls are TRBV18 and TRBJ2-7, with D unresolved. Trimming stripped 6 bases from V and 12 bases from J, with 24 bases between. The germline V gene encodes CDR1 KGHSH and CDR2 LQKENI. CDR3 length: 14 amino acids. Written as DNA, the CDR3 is TGTGCCAGCTCTCCCGCGTCGAGCAACCCAAAGCCGTACTTC. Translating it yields CASSPASSNPKPYF. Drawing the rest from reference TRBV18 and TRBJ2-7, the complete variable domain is NAGVMQNPRHLVRRRGQEARLRCSPMKGHSHVYWYRQLPEEGLKFMVYLQKENIIDESGMPKERFSAEFPKEGPSILRIQQVVRGDSAAYFCASSPASSNPKPYFGPGTRLTVT.

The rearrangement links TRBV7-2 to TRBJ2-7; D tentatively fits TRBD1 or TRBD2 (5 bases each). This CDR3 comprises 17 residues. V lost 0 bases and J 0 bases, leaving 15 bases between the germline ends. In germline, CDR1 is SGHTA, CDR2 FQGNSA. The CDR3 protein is CASSLAQGVGDSYEQYF. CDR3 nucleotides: TGTGCCAGCAGCTTAGCCCAGGGAGTGGGTGACTCCTACGAGCAGTACTTC.

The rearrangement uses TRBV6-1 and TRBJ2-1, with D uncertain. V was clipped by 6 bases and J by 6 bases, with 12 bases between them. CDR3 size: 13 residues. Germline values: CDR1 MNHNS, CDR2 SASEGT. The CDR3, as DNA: TGTGCCAGCAGGGAAATCCTTATCAATGAGCAGTTCTTC. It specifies CASREILINEQFF.

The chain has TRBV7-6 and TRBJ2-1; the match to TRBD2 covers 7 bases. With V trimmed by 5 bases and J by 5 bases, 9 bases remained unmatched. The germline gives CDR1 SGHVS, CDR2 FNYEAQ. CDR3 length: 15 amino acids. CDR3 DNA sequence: TGTGCCAGCAGCCTATTGGGCGGGAGTCACAATGAGCAGTTCTTC. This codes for CASSLLGGSHNEQFF. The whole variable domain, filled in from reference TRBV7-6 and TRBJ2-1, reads GAGVSQSPRYKVTKRGQDVALRCDPISGHVSLYWYRQALGQGPEFLTYFNYEAQQDKSGLPNDRFSAERPEGSISTLTIQRTEQRDSAMYRCASSLLGGSHNEQFFGPGTRLTVL.

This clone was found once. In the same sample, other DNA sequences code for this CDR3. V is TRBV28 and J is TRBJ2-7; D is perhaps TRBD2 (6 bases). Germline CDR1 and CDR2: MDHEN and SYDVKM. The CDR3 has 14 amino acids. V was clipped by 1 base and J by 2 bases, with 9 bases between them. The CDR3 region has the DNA TGTGCCAGCAGTTTATCGGGAGTGGCCTACGAGCAGTACTTC. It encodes CASSLSGVAYEQYF.

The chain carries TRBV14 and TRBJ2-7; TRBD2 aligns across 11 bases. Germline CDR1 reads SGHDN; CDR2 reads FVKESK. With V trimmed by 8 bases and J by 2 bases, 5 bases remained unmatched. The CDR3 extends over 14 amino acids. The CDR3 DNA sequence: TGTGCCAGCGCTCGACTAGCGGGAACCTACGAGCAGTACTTC. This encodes CASARLAGTYEQYF.

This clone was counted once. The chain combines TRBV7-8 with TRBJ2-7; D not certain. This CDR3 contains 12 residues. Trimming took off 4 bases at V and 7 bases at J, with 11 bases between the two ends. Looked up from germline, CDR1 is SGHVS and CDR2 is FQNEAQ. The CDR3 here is CASSSLVVEQYF. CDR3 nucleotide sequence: TGTGCCAGCAGCTCCCTGGTTGTGGAGCAGTACTTC.

The CDR3 DNA reads as TGTGCCAGCAGTGAAGAAGGAAAACTGTTTTTT. Translating gives CASSEEGKLFF. The chain is built from TRBV2 and TRBJ1-4; D is undetermined. Germline assignment: CDR1 SNHLY and CDR2 FYNNEI. V was shortened by 1 base and J by 10 bases, with 4 bases between the two germline ends. CDR3 length equals 11 residues. Together with reference TRBV2 and TRBJ1-4, the CDR3 gives the full variable domain: EPEVTQTPSHQVTQMGQEVILRCVPISNHLYFYWYRQILGQKVEFLVSFYNNEISEKSEIFDDQFSVERPDGSNFTLKIRSTKLEDSAMYFCASSEEGKLFFGSGTQLSVL.

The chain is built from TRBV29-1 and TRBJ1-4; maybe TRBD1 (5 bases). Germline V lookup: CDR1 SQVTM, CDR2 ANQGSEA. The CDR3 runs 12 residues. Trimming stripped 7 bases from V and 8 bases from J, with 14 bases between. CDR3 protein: CSALQGSEKLFF. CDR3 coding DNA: TGCAGCGCGCTCCAGGGAAGCGAAAAACTGTTTTTT.

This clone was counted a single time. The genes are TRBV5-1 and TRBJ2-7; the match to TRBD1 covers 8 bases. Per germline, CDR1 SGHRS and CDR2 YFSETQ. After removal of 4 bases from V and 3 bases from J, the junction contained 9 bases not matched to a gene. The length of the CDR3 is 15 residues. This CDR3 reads CASSDPGQANYEQYF. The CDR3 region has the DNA TGCGCCAGCAGCGACCCGGGACAGGCCAACTACGAGCAGTACTTC.

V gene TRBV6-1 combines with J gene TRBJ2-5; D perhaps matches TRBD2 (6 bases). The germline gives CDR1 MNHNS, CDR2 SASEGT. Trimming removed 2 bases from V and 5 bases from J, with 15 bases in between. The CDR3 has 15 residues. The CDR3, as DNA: TGTGCCAGCAGTGAATGGAGGGTCTCACGGGAGACCCAGTACTTC. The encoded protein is CASSEWRVSRETQYF.

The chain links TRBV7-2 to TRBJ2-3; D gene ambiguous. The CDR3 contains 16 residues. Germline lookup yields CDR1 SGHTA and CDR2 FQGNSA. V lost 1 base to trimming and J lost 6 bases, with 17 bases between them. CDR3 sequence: CASSLVLFSSYDTQYF. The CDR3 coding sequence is TGTGCCAGCAGCTTAGTGCTTTTCAGCTCGTACGATACGCAGTATTTT.

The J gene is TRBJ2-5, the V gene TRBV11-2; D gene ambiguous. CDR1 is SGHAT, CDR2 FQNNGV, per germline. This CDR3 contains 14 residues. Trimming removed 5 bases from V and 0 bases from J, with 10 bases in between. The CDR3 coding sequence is TGTGCCAGCAGCAAGATGGCGAACCAAGAGACCCAGTACTTC. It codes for CASSKMANQETQYF.

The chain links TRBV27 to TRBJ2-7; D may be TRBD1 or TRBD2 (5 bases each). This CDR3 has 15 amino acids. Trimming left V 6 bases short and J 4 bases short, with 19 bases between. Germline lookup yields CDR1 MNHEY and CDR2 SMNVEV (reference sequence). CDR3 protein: CASSRATGALYEQYF. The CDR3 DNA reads TGTGCCAGCAGCCGTGCAACCGGGGCTCTTTACGAGCAGTACTTC.

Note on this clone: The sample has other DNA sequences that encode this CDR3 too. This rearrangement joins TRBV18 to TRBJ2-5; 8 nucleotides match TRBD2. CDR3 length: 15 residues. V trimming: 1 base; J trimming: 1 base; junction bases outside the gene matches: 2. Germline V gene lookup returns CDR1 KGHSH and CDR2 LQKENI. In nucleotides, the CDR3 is TGTGCCAGCTCACCACTAGCGGGGACCCAAGAGACCCAGTACTTC. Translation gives CASSPLAGTQETQYF.

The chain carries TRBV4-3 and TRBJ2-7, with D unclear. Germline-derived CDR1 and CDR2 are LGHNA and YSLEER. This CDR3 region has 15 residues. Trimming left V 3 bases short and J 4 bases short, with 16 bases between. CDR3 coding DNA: TGCGCCAGCAGCCAGGTGCCACAGACCAATTACGAGCAGTACTTC. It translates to CASSQVPQTNYEQYF.

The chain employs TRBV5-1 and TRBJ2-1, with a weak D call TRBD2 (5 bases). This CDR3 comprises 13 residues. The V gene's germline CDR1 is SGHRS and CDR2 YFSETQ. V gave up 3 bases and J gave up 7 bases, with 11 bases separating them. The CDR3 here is CASSSGGGNEQFF. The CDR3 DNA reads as TGCGCCAGCAGCTCCGGAGGCGGGAATGAGCAGTTCTTC.